The clone carrying this T cell receptor beta chain has only one observation. Antigen unknown. Repertoires were generated with immunoSEQ multiplex PCR, while TCRdb's copy carries only in-frame clones and drops some. This sample yields 10,000 or so clones, of which roughly 90% are seen a single time; less than 1.1% belongs to the top ten. V was clipped by 6 bases and J by 4 bases; unmatched bases: 5. In germline, CDR1 is MDHEN, CDR2 SYDVKM. The length of the CDR3 is 15 residues. The data derive from a study of somatic mutations in cytotoxic T cells in rheumatoid arthritis. Overall study results and limits: For patients with rheumatoid arthritis, CD8+ clonality went up with age, while healthy controls showed no such change.

The source of this sequence is a woman between 18 and 29 years old with rheumatoid arthritis. V is TRBV28 and J is TRBJ2-7, with 14 nucleotides matching TRBD2. Material: CD4+ T cells sorted from blood. The CDR3 bases are TGTGCCAGCAGCCATCGGACTAGCGGGGGGTACGAGCAGTACTTC. It translates to CASSHRTSGGYEQYF. The whole variable domain, remainder taken from reference TRBV28 and TRBJ2-7, is DVKVTQSSRYLVKRTGEKVFLECVQDMDHENMFWYRQDPGLGLRLIYFSYDVKMKEKGDIPEGYSVSREKKERFSLILESASTNQTSMYLCASSHRTSGGYEQYFGPGTRLTVT.